The next 17 T cell receptor beta chains were all read from a single sample in a study of cytomegalovirus exposure and HLA in healthy donors. PCR used 60 Vbeta primers and 13 Jbeta primers. Repertoires were generated with immunoSEQ multiplex PCR, while TCRdb's copy carries only in-frame clones and drops some. The sample includes over 100,000 clones, around 80% seen only once; the top ten take around 5%. The sequencing sample was made of PBMCs. All receptors derive from a man younger than 45 in good health and CMV-seropositive.

This rearrangement joins TRBV7-2 to TRBJ2-5; weak D call: TRBD2 (6 bases). The DNA end is a closer match to TRBJ2-7, so the J assignment may be wrong. Germline CDR1 is SGHTA and CDR2 is FQGNSA. This CDR3 contains 14 residues. DNA for the CDR3: TGTGCCAGCAGACCGCCGCGGGGTACTGGCGAGCAGTACTTC. Its translation: CASRPPRGTGEQYF.

The V and J genes are TRBV28 and TRBJ2-5, with TRBD2 as a possible D gene (6 bases). V lost 8 bases and J lost 5, with 12 bases in between. CDR1 MDHEN and CDR2 SYDVKM come from the germline V gene. This CDR3 is 12 amino acids long. CDR3 coding DNA: TGTGCCAGCCACCCGGGGGATGAGACCCAGTACTTC. Its translation is CASHPGDETQYF. The full variable domain, rest sourced from reference TRBV28 and TRBJ2-5, is DVKVTQSSRYLVKRTGEKVFLECVQDMDHENMFWYRQDPGLGLRLIYFSYDVKMKEKGDIPEGYSVSREKKERFSLILESASTNQTSMYLCASHPGDETQYFGPGTRLLVL.

The rearrangement uses TRBV7-6 and TRBJ1-3, with no clear D. CDR1 is SGHVS and CDR2 is FNYEAQ in the germline V gene. V was shortened by 2 bases and J by 2 bases, with 7 bases between the two germline ends. The CDR3 sequence is 14 residues long. The CDR3 bases are TGTGCCAGCAGCTTATCCGGGGCTGGAAACACCATATATTTT. It is translated as CASSLSGAGNTIYF.

The chain uses TRBV28 and TRBJ1-2, with TRBD1 as a possible D gene (5 bases). V lost 5 bases and J 5 bases, leaving 6 bases between the germline ends. This CDR3 contains 11 residues. Per the germline V gene, CDR1 is MDHEN and CDR2 is SYDVKM. The DNA of the CDR3 is TGTGCCAGCAGTCGACAGTATGGCTACACCTTC. Residues: CASSRQYGYTF.

The gene calls are TRBV10-3 and TRBJ1-2, with TRBD1 as a possible D gene (5 bases). CDR1 and CDR2 from the germline V gene are ENHRY and SYGVKD. This CDR3 is built from 15 residues. Trimming took 0 bases from V and 5 from J, leaving 13 bases between them. CDR3 loop: CAISESRVRGYGYTF. As DNA, the CDR3 is TGTGCCATCAGTGAGTCGAGGGTCCGGGGGTATGGCTACACCTTC.

This clone was seen a handful of times. V and J are TRBV18 and TRBJ1-5, with 8 bases identical to TRBD1. In germline, CDR1 is KGHSH, CDR2 LQKENI. Losses at the gene ends were 3 bases for V and 5 bases for J; bases not matched to a gene: 0. This CDR3 is 13 amino acids long. The CDR3 sequence is CASSPTGDQPQHF. As DNA, the CDR3 is TGTGCCAGCTCACCGACAGGGGATCAGCCCCAGCATTTT.

The J gene is TRBJ2-7, the V gene TRBV7-2; 8 bases agree with TRBD2. From germline, CDR1 is SGHTA and CDR2 FQGNSA. V dropped 5 bases and J dropped 1; count of bases not matched to a gene: 10. This CDR3 is built from 16 residues. CDR3 loop: CASSPRNRGGSYEQYF. The CDR3 coding sequence is TGTGCCAGCAGCCCGAGGAACCGCGGGGGGTCCTACGAGCAGTACTTC.

This chain links TRBV4-2 with TRBJ2-5, with 8 bases fitting TRBD1. Trimming removed 0 bases from V and 5 bases from J; junction bases left unmatched: 11. The germline V gene encodes CDR1 LGHNA and CDR2 YNFKEQ. There are 17 residues in the CDR3. The CDR3 region has the DNA TGTGCCAGCAGCCAAGATAGGGCCAGGGGGCAGTGGGAGACCCAGTACTTC. Protein product: CASSQDRARGQWETQYF.

This clone is a singleton in its sample. This sequence joins TRBV6-6 and TRBJ2-5; 9 nucleotides line up with TRBD2. The better agreement between TRBJ2-7 and the DNA end casts doubt on the J call. This CDR3 contains 14 residues. Looked up from germline, CDR1 is MNHNY and CDR2 is SVGAGI (reference sequence). The CDR3 DNA reads as TGTGCCAGCAGATTAGCGGGGGAAACCTACGAGCAGTACTTC. Amino acid sequence: CASRLAGETYEQYF.

This clone was seen a few times. This rearrangement joins TRBV6-5 to TRBJ2-6, with TRBD1 matching 7 bases. Germline assignment: CDR1 MNHEY and CDR2 SVGAGI. Trimming removed 5 bases from V and 12 bases from J; junction bases left unmatched: 7. This CDR3 is built from 13 residues. The CDR3 region is CASSQGQSTVLTF. In DNA, the CDR3 is TGTGCCAGCAGTCAGGGACAGTCTACCGTCCTGACTTTC.

This rearrangement joins TRBV2 to TRBJ2-4, with D unclear. CDR3 length equals 14 residues. Germline values: CDR1 SNHLY, CDR2 FYNNEI. V dropped 8 bases and J dropped 0 bases, with 11 bases sitting between them. The CDR3, as DNA: TGTGCCAGCGGTACAGCTCTAGCCAAAAACATTCAGTACTTC. It yields the protein CASGTALAKNIQYF.

The chain is built from TRBV6-1 and TRBJ1-2, with TRBD1 matching 7 bases. This CDR3 contains 16 residues. V lost 2 bases, J lost 7 bases, and 13 bases stayed unmatched. CDR1 MNHNS and CDR2 SASEGT come from the germline V gene. CDR3: CASSEHGRGELGGYTF. For the CDR3, the DNA is TGTGCCAGCAGTGAACACGGCAGGGGGGAGCTAGGTGGCTACACCTTC.

The V gene is TRBV19, the J gene TRBJ2-5, with D tentatively TRBD2 (6 bases). V was trimmed by 5 bases and J by 4 bases, leaving 14 bases between them. The length of the CDR3 is 14 residues. Per the germline V gene, CDR1 is LNHDA and CDR2 is SQIVND (reference sequence). This CDR3 is CASSPEAGRETQYF. The CDR3 nucleotides read TGTGCCAGTAGTCCCGAGGCGGGGCGAGAGACCCAGTACTTC.

J is TRBJ2-7 and V is TRBV28, with 10 bases lining up with TRBD2. Germline V CDR1 and CDR2: MDHEN, SYDVKM. Trimming took 5 bases from V and 0 from J; bases not matched to a gene: 7. This CDR3 spans 16 amino acids. CDR3 loop: CASSPPASGSSYEQYF. The CDR3 DNA sequence: TGTGCCAGCAGTCCCCCAGCTAGCGGGAGCTCCTACGAGCAGTACTTC.

The chain combines TRBV6-1 with TRBJ1-1; TRBD1 might be the D (6 bases). Germline loops: CDR1 MNHNS, CDR2 SASEGT. V gave up 4 bases and J gave up 1 base, with 7 bases separating them. The CDR3 runs 13 residues. The CDR3 DNA reads as TGTGCCAGCAGTGCGGACAGGAACACTGAAGCTTTCTTT. This codes for CASSADRNTEAFF.

This CDR3 is CASSLDRGAGNTIYF. The DNA for the CDR3 is TGTGCCAGCAGTTTGGACAGGGGAGCAGGAAACACCATATATTTT. The chain has TRBV7-7 and TRBJ1-3; 9 nucleotides align to TRBD1. CDR1 SSHAT and CDR2 FNYEAQ come from the germline V gene (reference sequence). With V trimmed by 6 bases and J by 4 bases, 7 bases remained unmatched. The CDR3 runs 15 residues.

This chain links TRBV28 with TRBJ2-5; 13 positions agree with TRBD2. The CDR3 totals 20 residues. V lost 3 bases and J lost 4; bases outside the gene matches: 17. The germline CDR1 and CDR2 sequences are MDHEN and SYDVKM. The CDR3 DNA is TGTGCCAGCAGTTTCCCCGGACTAGCGGGGGTACGGAGGGGAGCAGAGACCCAGTACTTC. It yields the protein CASSFPGLAGVRRGAETQYF. Full variable domain (rest looked up from reference TRBV28 and TRBJ2-5): DVKVTQSSRYLVKRTGEKVFLECVQDMDHENMFWYRQDPGLGLRLIYFSYDVKMKEKGDIPEGYSVSREKKERFSLILESASTNQTSMYLCASSFPGLAGVRRGAETQYFGPGTRLLVL.